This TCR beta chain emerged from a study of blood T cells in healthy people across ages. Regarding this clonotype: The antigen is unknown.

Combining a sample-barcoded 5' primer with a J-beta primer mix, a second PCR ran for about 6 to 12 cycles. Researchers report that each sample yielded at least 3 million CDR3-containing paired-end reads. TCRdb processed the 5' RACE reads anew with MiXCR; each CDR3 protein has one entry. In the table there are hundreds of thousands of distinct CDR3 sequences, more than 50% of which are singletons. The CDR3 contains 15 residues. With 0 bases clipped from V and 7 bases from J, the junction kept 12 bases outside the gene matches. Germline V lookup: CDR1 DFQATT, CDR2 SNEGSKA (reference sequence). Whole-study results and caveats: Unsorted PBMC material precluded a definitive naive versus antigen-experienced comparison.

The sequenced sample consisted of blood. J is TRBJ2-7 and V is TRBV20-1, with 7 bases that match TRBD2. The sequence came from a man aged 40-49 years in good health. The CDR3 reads CSAREGLVPNNEQYF. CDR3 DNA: TGCAGTGCTAGAGAAGGACTAGTTCCTAACAATGAGCAGTACTTC.